The rows below give T cell receptor beta chains drawn from one sample of a study of OX40 agonist ivuxolimab in advanced cancers. The method was immunoSEQ multiplex PCR; TCRdb's version includes in-frame clones alone and lacks a portion of them. The sample lists approximately 75,000 clones; under 95% were seen once. Specimen: CD4+ or CD8+ T cells sorted from blood, collected in a trial of the OX40 agonist ivuxolimab. Source of these receptors: an adult with an advanced solid tumor such as melanoma, head and neck, liver or kidney cancer. Both conserved end residues are part of each CDR3. The D gene is left open where the match is weak. Expanded clones are given a class, and other clones once, few, many or no size at all.

v_gene	abundance	j_gene	d_gene	CDR3nt	CDR3aa
TRBV27	NA	TRBJ1-5	NA	TGTGCCAGCGCCTGGCGGGGGGATCAGCCCCAGCATTTT	CASAWRGDQPQHF
TRBV19	NA	TRBJ2-7	NA	TGTGCCAGTAGTATAGTTCCCGGGGTGGGAGAGCAGTACTTC	CASSIVPGVGEQYF
TRBV28	once	TRBJ1-2	TRBD1	TGTGCCAGCAGTCCACCCCCCGACAGGGTACAATATGGCTACACCTTC	CASSPPPDRVQYGYTF
TRBV6-6	NA	TRBJ1-1	NA	TGTGCCAGCAGTTACGGTCCTGAAGCTTTCTTT	CASSYGPEAFF
TRBV19	few	TRBJ1-5	TRBD1	TGTGCCAGTAGCGGGACAGGGCGAGTCAGCAATCAGCCCCAGCATTTT	CASSGTGRVSNQPQHF
TRBV9	NA	TRBJ1-3	NA	TGTGCCAGCAGCCCCTTTGCGACCATATATTTT	CASSPFATIYF
TRBV7-6	NA	TRBJ2-1	NA	TGTGCCAGCAGCTCCATGGGGCGAGCCGTGTACAATGAGCAGTTCTTC	CASSSMGRAVYNEQFF
TRBV18	NA	TRBJ1-6	NA	TGTGCCAGCTCGATATCGGAGGTTTCGATTTCACCCCTCCACTTT	CASSISEVSISPLHF
TRBV21-1	once	TRBJ2-7	NA	TGTGCCAGCAGCATCCCTGGGACAGGGCCAGTGGGATACGAGCAGTACTTC	CASSIPGTGPVGYEQYF
TRBV6-1	NA	TRBJ2-1	TRBD2	TGTGCCAGCTTAGCGGGTCCCTACAATGAGCAGTTCTTC	CASLAGPYNEQFF
TRBV7-2	NA	TRBJ1-4	NA	TGTGCCAGCAGCCCGACACTCCTGGCAACTAATGAAAAACTGTTTTTT	CASSPTLLATNEKLFF
TRBV19	NA	TRBJ1-3	NA	TGTGCCAGTAGCGCTTACTCTGGAAACACCATATATTTT	CASSAYSGNTIYF
TRBV10-3	NA	TRBJ2-3	NA	TGTGCCATCAGTGTGAACCCCTTCACAGATACGCAGTATTTT	CAISVNPFTDTQYF
TRBV6-5	NA	TRBJ1-4	NA	TGTGCCAGCAGTACAGGGACCGATCGTGAAAAACTGTTTTTT	CASSTGTDREKLFF
TRBV7-2	NA	TRBJ2-1	NA	TGTGCCAGCAGCTTAGCTGGCGGTGGCTCCTACAATGAGCAGTTCTTC	CASSLAGGGSYNEQFF
TRBV5-8	NA	TRBJ1-2	NA	TGTGCCAGCAGCTTGGGGACAACAACTTCCTATGGCTACACCTTC	CASSLGTTTSYGYTF
TRBV7-9	NA	TRBJ2-7	NA	TGTGCCAGCAGCTTAGACGGGTATCGCTCCTACGAGCAGTACTTC	CASSLDGYRSYEQYF